The 24 T cell receptor beta chains given below trace back to one sample, sequenced in a study of blood T cells in healthy people across ages. Then a second PCR, running roughly 7 to 11 cycles, was carried out with a sample-barcoded 5' primer and a J-beta primer mix. A single record per CDR3 protein comes from TCRdb applying MiXCR to the 5' RACE reads. The profile covers 700,000 or so distinct CDR3 sequences, with around a fifth appearing a single time and 22% taken by the ten largest. The sequenced sample consisted of blood. These receptors all come from a man between 65 and 85 years old in good health.

V gene TRBV6-5 combines with J gene TRBJ1-5; D remains ambiguous. The CDR3 sequence is 14 residues long. Trimming took off 0 bases at V and 3 bases at J, with 6 bases between the two ends. Germline V gene lookup returns CDR1 MNHEY and CDR2 SVGAGI. The CDR3: CASSYSGNNQPQHF. DNA of the CDR3: TGTGCCAGCAGTTACTCAGGGAACAATCAGCCCCAGCATTTT.

In this sample, this clonotype turned up a few times. V and J are TRBV11-2 and TRBJ2-7; 11 bases fit TRBD2. The DNA end is a closer match to TRBJ2-1, so the J assignment may be wrong. This CDR3 is built from 16 residues. Germline CDR1 SGHAT, CDR2 FQNNGV. CDR3 nucleotide sequence: TGTGCCAGCAGCCCCCCGACTAGCGGGATTCGGATTGAGCAGTTCTTC. Amino acids: CASSPPTSGIRIEQFF.

This clonotype came up many times. This rearrangement joins TRBV29-1 to TRBJ2-3; D ambiguous. CDR1 is SQVTM, CDR2 ANQGSEA, per germline. Deletions cut 7 bases from V and 3 bases from J, with 8 bases between. This CDR3 is 11 amino acids long. The DNA for the CDR3 is TGCAGCGGCTCACTGACAGATACGCAGTATTTT. Its translation is CSGSLTDTQYF.

The chain couples TRBV6-5 to TRBJ1-2; D possibly corresponds to TRBD1 (6 bases). V lost 5 bases to trimming and J lost 7 bases, with 32 bases between them. This CDR3 contains 19 residues. CDR1 MNHEY and CDR2 SVGAGI come from the germline V gene. The CDR3 sequence: CASSTDFPQGPLIMGGYTF. CDR3 nucleotides: TGTGCCAGCAGTACCGATTTTCCTCAGGGGCCATTGATCATGGGTGGCTACACCTTC.

The rearrangement joins TRBV4-1 to TRBJ2-1; 7 bases agree with TRBD2. The CDR3 totals 17 residues. Germline V gives CDR1 MGHRA, CDR2 YSYEKL. The J segment lost 0 bases and the V segment lost 0 bases, leaving 5 bases of the junction unmatched. The CDR3 reads CASSQDGTGGSYNEQFF. The CDR3 DNA is TGCGCCAGCAGCCAAGATGGGACGGGGGGCTCCTACAATGAGCAGTTCTTC.

The genes are TRBV7-2 and TRBJ2-1; possibly TRBD2 for D (5 bases). Germline lookup yields CDR1 SGHTA and CDR2 FQGNSA. The V end lost 3 bases, the J end lost 9 bases, and 12 bases lay between the germline ends. The CDR3 totals 13 residues. The CDR3: CASSLPTRGEQFF. The CDR3 nucleotides read TGTGCCAGCAGCTTGCCCACCCGGGGTGAGCAGTTCTTC. Supplemented by reference TRBV7-2 and TRBJ2-1, the full variable domain reads GAGVSQSPSNKVTEKGKDVELRCDPISGHTALYWYRQSLGQGLEFLIYFQGNSAPDKSGLPSDRFSAERTGGSVSTLTIQRTQQEDSAVYLCASSLPTRGEQFFGPGTRLTVL.

The chain combines TRBV4-1 with TRBJ1-2; no reliable D call. The CDR3 runs 15 residues. The germline V gene has CDR1 MGHRA and CDR2 YSYEKL. V shed 0 bases and J shed 4 bases, with 12 bases lying between them. Written as DNA, the CDR3 is TGCGCCAGCAGCCAAGATTCGGCCAGCACCTATGGCTACACCTTC. This sequence encodes CASSQDSASTYGYTF.

The chain links TRBV7-2 to TRBJ2-5; D may be TRBD2 (6 bases). V dropped 1 base and J dropped 3 bases, with 9 bases sitting between them. There are 14 residues in the CDR3. Germline-derived CDR1 and CDR2 are SGHTA and FQGNSA. CDR3 DNA sequence: TGTGCCAGCAGCTTAGGCGGGACCGAAGAGACCCAGTACTTC. This gives the protein CASSLGGTEETQYF.

This clonotype was seen more than once but under ten times. The chain combines TRBV7-9 with TRBJ1-3, with D unresolved. The ends were cut back, 5 bases at V and 0 bases at J, with 14 bases in the middle. Germline V gives CDR1 SEHNR, CDR2 FQNEAQ (reference sequence). This CDR3 has 16 residues. CDR3 in DNA: TGTGCCAGCAGCGACCTGGGCTTCAGCTCTGGAAACACCATATATTTT. This codes for CASSDLGFSSGNTIYF.

This clonotype has only a few counts. The chain is built from TRBV5-1 and TRBJ2-5; 8 bases map to TRBD2. The end of the DNA aligns better with TRBJ2-7, so the J call may be wrong. The V gene's germline CDR1 is SGHRS and CDR2 YFSETQ. CDR3 length: 15 amino acids. This chain's CDR3 is CASSFLSGETYEQYF. CDR3 bases: TGCGCCAGCAGCTTCCTTAGCGGGGAAACCTACGAGCAGTACTTC.

This clonotype has just one count. This sequence joins TRBV7-2 and TRBJ2-3; 11 nucleotides align to TRBD2. Germline V gene data show CDR1 as SGHTA and CDR2 as FQGNSA. The CDR3 is 17 residues long. V shed 5 bases, J shed 6 bases, and the junction held 13 bases outside the gene matches. This chain's CDR3 is CASSQWDATSGADTQYF. CDR3 nucleotides: TGTGCCAGCAGCCAGTGGGACGCGACTAGCGGGGCCGATACGCAGTATTTT.

The chain is built from TRBV6-5 and TRBJ2-2; 8 bases map to TRBD2. The germline V gene encodes CDR1 MNHEY and CDR2 SVGAGI. This CDR3 has 18 amino acids. The trim removed 0 bases at V and 7 bases at J, leaving 13 bases unmatched. The CDR3 loop reads CASSYSVVSGGLFGELFF. The CDR3 nucleotides read TGTGCCAGCAGTTACTCGGTAGTCAGCGGGGGTCTTTTCGGGGAGCTGTTTTTT.

This clonotype was recorded many times. This chain joins TRBV29-1 and TRBJ2-3, with 9 bases identical to TRBD2. The CDR3 is 15 residues long. CDR1 is SQVTM and CDR2 is ANQGSEA in the germline V gene. Germline trimming cut 8 bases from V and 2 bases from J; bases unmatched to any gene: 11. The CDR3, as DNA: TGCAGCTCCGGCCGCGCGGGAGGGTACACAGATACGCAGTATTTT. Encoded protein: CSSGRAGGYTDTQYF.

The V and J genes are TRBV20-1 and TRBJ2-5; TRBD2 aligns across 9 bases. Trimming took 3 bases from V and 9 from J; bases not matched to a gene: 17. Germline V lookup: CDR1 DFQATT, CDR2 SNEGSKA (reference sequence). This CDR3 is built from 16 residues. The CDR3 region is CSASTSGLAGPVAQYF. The DNA of the CDR3 is TGCAGTGCTAGTACTTCGGGGCTAGCGGGGCCTGTGGCCCAGTACTTC.

This clonotype was counted between two and nine times. The chain is built from TRBV29-1 and TRBJ2-3; D is uncertain. There are 16 residues in the CDR3. V dropped 4 bases and J dropped 1 base, with 18 bases sitting between them. CDR1 SQVTM and CDR2 ANQGSEA come from the germline V gene. CDR3 bases: TGCAGCGTTGGGAAGCCGGCTAGTTTGGGCACAGATACGCAGTATTTT. Translated: CSVGKPASLGTDTQYF.

This clonotype has only a few counts. This rearrangement joins TRBV15 to TRBJ1-5; no definite D call. From germline, CDR1 is LNHNV and CDR2 YYDKDF (reference sequence). The length of the CDR3 is 17 residues. V gave up 1 base and J gave up 4 bases, with 17 bases separating them. In nucleotides, the CDR3 is TGTGCCACCAGCAGAGTTGTGGTGACGAATGGGAATCAGCCCCAGCATTTT. It yields the protein CATSRVVVTNGNQPQHF.

This clonotype was found a few times. One junction end disagrees with the germline gene, perhaps due to a read error. The CDR3 region has the DNA TGTGCCAGCAGTCTTATCAGGGGAGGGAATCACCCCCAGCATTTT. Encoded protein: CASSLIRGGNHPQHF. This chain uses TRBV6-2 or TRBV6-3 with TRBJ1-5, with a weak D call TRBD1 (6 bases). Germline V gene data show CDR1 as MNHEY and CDR2 as SVGEGT. This CDR3 is built from 15 residues.

This clonotype occurred a few times. This rearrangement joins TRBV7-2 to TRBJ1-2; 9 nucleotides agree with TRBD1. The CDR3 length is 15 residues. V was clipped by 5 bases and J by 7 bases; unmatched bases: 11. Germline assignment: CDR1 SGHTA and CDR2 FQGNSA. CDR3 loop: CASSPQGTGIGGYTF. The CDR3 coding sequence is TGTGCCAGCAGCCCCCAGGGGACAGGGATTGGTGGCTACACCTTC.

The CDR3 nucleotides read TGTGCCAGCAGTGGAGTCCCGGGACTATATACCGGGGAGCAGTTCTTC. This sequence encodes CASSGVPGLYTGEQFF. The V call is TRBV9, the J call TRBJ2-5; 7 positions match TRBD2. Judging by the DNA end, TRBJ2-1 fits better; the J call may be wrong. The CDR3 is 16 amino acids. Germline CDR1 reads SGDLS; CDR2 reads YYNGEE.

This clonotype was seen at least ten times. The rearrangement links TRBV27 to TRBJ1-6, with TRBD1 matching over 9 bases. With V trimmed by 9 bases and J by 10 bases, 7 bases remained unmatched. There are 13 residues in the CDR3. Germline V CDR1 and CDR2: MNHEY, SMNVEV (reference sequence). The CDR3 is CASQTGGRSPLHF. CDR3 coding DNA: TGTGCCAGTCAGACAGGGGGTCGCTCACCCCTCCACTTT.

In its sample, this clonotype was seen a few times. The chain is built from TRBV5-1 and TRBJ1-3; D not resolved. The CDR3 has 16 residues. Looked up from germline, CDR1 is SGHRS and CDR2 is YFSETQ. Trimming removed 1 base at V and 4 bases at J, with 15 bases between. CDR3 DNA: TGCGCCAGCAGCTTGTCCGGGTCTTGGCTCGGAAACACCATATATTTT. Its protein product is CASSLSGSWLGNTIYF.

The chain uses TRBV20-1 and TRBJ2-7; D unclear. The CDR3 is 11 residues long. The V and J ends lost 7 bases and 1 base respectively, with 8 bases between them. CDR1 and CDR2 from the germline V gene are DFQATT and SNEGSKA (reference sequence). CDR3: CSGRASYEQYF. The CDR3 nucleotides are TGCAGTGGTAGGGCGTCCTACGAGCAGTACTTC.

This clonotype was seen just once. The rearrangement links TRBV28 to TRBJ2-5; maybe TRBD2 (6 bases). The J call may be in error: the DNA end matches TRBJ2-1 better. The CDR3 consists of 17 residues. Germline V CDR1 and CDR2: MDHEN, SYDVKM. The CDR3 nucleotides are TGTGCCAGCAGTTTATTCGGGAGCGGAATCTCCTACAATGAGCAGTTCTTC. The encoded protein is CASSLFGSGISYNEQFF.

This clonotype was seen a handful of times. The chain joins TRBV12-3 or TRBV12-4 to TRBJ2-2, with D possibly being TRBD1 (5 bases). V dropped 6 bases and J dropped 6 bases, with 17 bases sitting between them. There are 15 residues in the CDR3. CDR3 loop: CASRPSGLTSGELFF. CDR3 sequence (DNA): TGTGCCAGCAGGCCCTCAGGGCTCACGTCCGGGGAGCTGTTTTTT.